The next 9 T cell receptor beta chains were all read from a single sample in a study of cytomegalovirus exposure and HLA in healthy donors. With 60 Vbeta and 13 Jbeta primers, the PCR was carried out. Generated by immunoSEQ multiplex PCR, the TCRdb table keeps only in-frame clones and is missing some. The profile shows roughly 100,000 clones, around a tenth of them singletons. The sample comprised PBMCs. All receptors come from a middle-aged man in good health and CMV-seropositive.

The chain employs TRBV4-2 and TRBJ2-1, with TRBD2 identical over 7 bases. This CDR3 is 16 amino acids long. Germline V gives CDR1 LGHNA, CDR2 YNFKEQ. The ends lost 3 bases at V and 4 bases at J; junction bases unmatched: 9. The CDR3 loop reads CASSQVRGGSYNEQFF. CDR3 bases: TGTGCCAGCAGCCAGGTTAGGGGCGGGAGTTACAATGAGCAGTTCTTC.

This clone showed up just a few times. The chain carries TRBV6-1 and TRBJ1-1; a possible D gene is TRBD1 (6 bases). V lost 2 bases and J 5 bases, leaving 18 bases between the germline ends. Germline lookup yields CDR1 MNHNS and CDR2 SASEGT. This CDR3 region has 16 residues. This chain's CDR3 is CASSELRQVRGTEAFF. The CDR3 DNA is TGTGCCAGCAGTGAACTCCGACAGGTCAGAGGTACTGAAGCTTTCTTT.

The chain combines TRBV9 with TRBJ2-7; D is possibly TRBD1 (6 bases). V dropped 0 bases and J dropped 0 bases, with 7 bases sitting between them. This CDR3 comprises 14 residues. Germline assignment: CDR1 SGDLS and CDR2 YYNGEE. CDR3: CASSVADSSYEQYF. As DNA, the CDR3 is TGTGCCAGCAGCGTAGCGGACAGCTCCTACGAGCAGTACTTC.

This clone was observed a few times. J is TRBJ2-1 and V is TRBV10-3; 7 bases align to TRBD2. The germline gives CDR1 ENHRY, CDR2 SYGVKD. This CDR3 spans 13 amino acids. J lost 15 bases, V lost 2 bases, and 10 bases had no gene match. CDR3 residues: CAISESGREVLFF. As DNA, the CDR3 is TGTGCCATCAGTGAGAGTGGTCGGGAGGTACTGTTCTTC.

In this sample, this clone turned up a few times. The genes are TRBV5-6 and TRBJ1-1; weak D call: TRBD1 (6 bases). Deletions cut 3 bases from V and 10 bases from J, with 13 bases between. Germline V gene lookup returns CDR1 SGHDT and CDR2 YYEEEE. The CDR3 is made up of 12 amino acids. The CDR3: CASSSGGGLAFF. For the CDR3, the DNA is TGTGCCAGCAGCTCCGGCGGGGGGCTAGCTTTCTTT.

This CDR3 is CASSQGLAGSATNEKLFF. CDR3 in DNA: TGCGCCAGCAGCCAAGGGCTGGCAGGTTCGGCAACTAATGAAAAACTGTTTTTT. The chain couples TRBV4-3 to TRBJ1-4; D unclear. CDR1 is LGHNA, CDR2 YSLEER, per germline. The CDR3 spans 18 residues. V shed 1 base and J shed 0 bases, with 15 bases lying between them.

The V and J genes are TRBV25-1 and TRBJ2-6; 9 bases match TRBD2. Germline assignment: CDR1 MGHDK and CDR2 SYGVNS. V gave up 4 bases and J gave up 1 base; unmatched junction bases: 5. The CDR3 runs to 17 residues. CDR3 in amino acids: CASSGTSGPSGANVLTF. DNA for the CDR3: TGTGCCAGCAGTGGTACTAGCGGGCCTTCTGGGGCCAACGTCCTGACTTTC. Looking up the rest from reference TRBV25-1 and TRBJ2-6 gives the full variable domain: EADIYQTPRYLVIGTGKKITLECSQTMGHDKMYWYQQDPGMELHLIHYSYGVNSTEKGDLSSESTVSRIRTEHFPLTLESARPSHTSQYLCASSGTSGPSGANVLTFGAGSRLTVL.

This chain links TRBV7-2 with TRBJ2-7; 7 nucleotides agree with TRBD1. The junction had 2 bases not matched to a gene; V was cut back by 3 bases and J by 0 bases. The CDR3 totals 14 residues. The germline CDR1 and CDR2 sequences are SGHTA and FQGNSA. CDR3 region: CASSFGDSSYEQYF. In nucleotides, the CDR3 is TGTGCCAGCAGCTTCGGGGACAGCTCCTACGAGCAGTACTTC.

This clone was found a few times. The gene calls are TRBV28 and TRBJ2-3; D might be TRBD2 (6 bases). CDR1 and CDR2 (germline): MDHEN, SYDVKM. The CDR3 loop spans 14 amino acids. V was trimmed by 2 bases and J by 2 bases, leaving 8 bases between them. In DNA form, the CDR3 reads TGTGCCAGCAGTTTAGCGGGATTCACAGATACGCAGTATTTT. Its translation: CASSLAGFTDTQYF.